This is a list of T cell receptor beta chains from one sample in a study of cytomegalovirus exposure and HLA in healthy donors. Sequencing was performed with immunoSEQ multiplex PCR; in TCRdb, only in-frame clones are kept and a portion is missing. This table holds about 130,000 clones, roughly 76% found once. Sequences were obtained from PBMCs. These receptors were obtained from a woman aged 50 to 65 in good health and CMV-seronegative. The CDR3 runs from the conserved cysteine through the conserved F or W. The D gene is left open where the match is weak. Clone size is given for some rows only: seen once, a few or many times, or a class if the clone is expanded.

abundance	d_gene	v_gene	len	j_gene	CDR3aa	CDR3nt
once	-	TRBV7-2	14	TRBJ2-7	CASSFGAGVYEQYF	TGTGCCAGCAGCTTCGGAGCGGGTGTCTACGAGCAGTACTTC
few	-	TRBV7-8	12	TRBJ1-2	CASSLDGRTGTF	TGTGCCAGCAGCTTAGATGGGCGGACGGGAACCTTC
-	TRBD2	TRBV28	17	TRBJ2-2	CASSFILAGTNTGELFF	TGTGCCAGCAGTTTCATACTAGCGGGGACGAACACCGGGGAGCTGTTTTTT
-	TRBD2	TRBV7-3	16	TRBJ2-1	CASSSRPLAPYNEQFF	TGTGCCAGCAGCTCCCGCCCACTAGCGCCCTACAATGAGCAGTTCTTC
-	TRBD2	TRBV7-6	15	TRBJ2-7	CASSLGGLGPYEQYF	TGTGCCAGCAGCTTAGGTGGACTAGGCCCGTACGAGCAGTACTTC
-	TRBD2	TRBV7-9	15	TRBJ2-3	CASSVIAGSTDTQYF	TGTGCCAGCAGCGTAATAGCGGGAAGCACAGATACGCAGTATTTT
-	TRBD1	TRBV7-9	14	TRBJ1-6	CASSKDRVDSPLHF	TGTGCCAGCAGCAAGGACAGGGTGGACTCACCCCTCCACTTT
-	TRBD2	TRBV6-5	14	TRBJ2-1	CASSYGRGGNEQFF	TGTGCCAGCAGTTACGGGCGGGGGGGCAATGAGCAGTTCTTC
once	-	TRBV28	17	TRBJ1-5	CASSLSGQTFSNQPQHF	TGTGCCAGCAGTTTGTCCGGACAGACCTTTTCGAATCAGCCCCAGCATTTT
-	TRBD2	TRBV28	15	TRBJ2-5	CASRPPRGGQETQYF	TGTGCCAGCAGGCCTCCAAGGGGAGGGCAAGAGACCCAGTACTTC
-	TRBD1	TRBV18	13	TRBJ1-4	CASQQGINEKLFF	TGTGCCAGCCAACAGGGGATTAATGAAAAACTGTTTTTT
-	TRBD1	TRBV29-1	13	TRBJ2-5	CSVPTGATETQYF	TGCAGCGTACCGACAGGGGCTACGGAGACCCAGTACTTC
-	-	TRBV5-4	12	TRBJ1-4	CASSLAGEKLFF	TGTGCCAGCAGCTTGGCGGGTGAAAAACTGTTTTTT
-	-	TRBV25-1	13	TRBJ2-3	CASSEGGWDTQYF	TGTGCCAGCAGTGAAGGAGGATGGGATACGCAGTATTTT
few	-	TRBV28	13	TRBJ1-1	CASSFPGQNEAFF	TGTGCCAGCAGTTTCCCTGGGCAGAATGAAGCTTTCTTT
-	TRBD2	TRBV4-3	16	TRBJ2-7	CASSQPTSGSGHEQYF	TGCGCCAGCAGCCAACCAACTAGCGGGAGCGGCCACGAGCAGTACTTC
-	-	TRBV9	16	TRBJ2-2	CASSVGGGGHTGELFF	TGTGCCAGCAGCGTAGGTGGGGGCGGTCACACCGGGGAGCTGTTTTTT
-	TRBD1	TRBV4-1	16	TRBJ2-7	CASSPGARTGTHEQYF	TGCGCCAGCAGCCCGGGAGCACGGACAGGGACCCACGAGCAGTACTTC
-	TRBD2	TRBV6-5	16	TRBJ2-7	CASSYGVGTSGSEQYF	TGTGCCAGCAGTTACGGTGTTGGGACTAGCGGGAGCGAGCAGTACTTC
-	TRBD2	TRBV9	16	TRBJ2-2	CASSGSSGTNTGELFF	TGTGCCAGCAGCGGATCTAGCGGGACGAACACCGGGGAGCTGTTTTTT
few	-	TRBV5-6	17	TRBJ2-4	CASSVRRARLAKNIQYF	TGTGCCAGCAGCGTACGGAGGGCACGGCTAGCCAAAAACATTCAGTACTTC
-	TRBD2	TRBV6-5	15	TRBJ2-7	CASSSRPSGGYEQYF	TGTGCCAGCAGTTCCCGTCCTAGCGGAGGGTACGAGCAGTACTTC